These 27 T cell receptor beta chains were sequenced from one sample in a study of cytotoxic CD8 clonotypes in ibrutinib-treated CLL. Produced via immunoSEQ multiplex PCR; TCRdb's table is partial and in-frame only. The table has about 29,000 clones, roughly 62% seen once. This specimen was PBMCs, taken before ibrutinib treatment. The receptors derive from a human donor with chronic lymphocytic leukemia.

This rearrangement joins TRBV29-1 to TRBJ2-3; D is ambiguous. V was cut by 6 bases and J by 0 bases, with 10 bases left in between. The CDR3 runs to 13 residues. The germline gives CDR1 SQVTM, CDR2 ANQGSEA. Written as DNA, the CDR3 is TGCAGCGTCGACGGGCTTAGCACAGATACGCAGTATTTT. Translating gives CSVDGLSTDTQYF.

J is TRBJ2-5 and V is TRBV2; D is perhaps TRBD2 (6 bases). Germline V gene lookup returns CDR1 SNHLY and CDR2 FYNNEI. V was trimmed by 6 bases and J by 0 bases, leaving 14 bases between them. The CDR3 is 15 residues long. The CDR3 sequence is CASRPGRQYQETQYF. Written as DNA, the CDR3 is TGTGCCAGCAGGCCCGGGAGACAGTACCAAGAGACCCAGTACTTC.

This sequence joins TRBV11-2 and TRBJ2-1, with 8 bases that match TRBD2. Germline V CDR1 and CDR2: SGHAT, FQNNGV. The CDR3 is made up of 16 amino acids. The J segment lost 2 bases and the V segment lost 5 bases, leaving 8 bases of the junction unmatched. The chain's CDR3 is CASSRGTSGTYNEQFF. CDR3 in DNA: TGTGCCAGCAGCCGAGGGACTAGTGGCACCTACAATGAGCAGTTCTTC. Using reference TRBV11-2 and TRBJ2-1 for the parts outside the CDR3, the full variable domain is EAGVAQSPRYKIIEKRQSVAFWCNPISGHATLYWYQQILGQGPKLLIQFQNNGVVDDSQLPKDRFSAERLKGVDSTLKIQPAKLEDSAVYLCASSRGTSGTYNEQFFGPGTRLTVL.

CDR3 in amino acids: CASGRQTNEKLFF. The CDR3 DNA sequence: TGTGCCAGCGGTAGACAGACTAATGAAAAACTGTTTTTT. The V gene is TRBV6-5, the J gene TRBJ1-4, with D possibly TRBD1 on 5 matching bases. There are 13 residues in the CDR3. V was pared by 8 bases and J by 2 bases, with 9 bases between. Germline CDR1 is MNHEY and CDR2 is SVGAGI.

The chain uses TRBV6-5 and TRBJ1-2; TRBD1 might be the D (5 bases). The CDR3 totals 15 residues. Trimming removed 6 bases from V and 3 bases from J, with 17 bases in between. The germline gives CDR1 MNHEY, CDR2 SVGAGI. The CDR3 region is CASSRRMGRDYGYTF. CDR3 sequence (DNA): TGTGCCAGCAGCCGCCGTATGGGGCGCGACTATGGCTACACCTTC.

This chain joins TRBV6-1 and TRBJ2-7; D remains ambiguous. The CDR3 has 14 residues. Between the trimmed V and J ends, which lost 3 bases and 2 bases, there was a span of 11 bases. Germline values: CDR1 MNHNS, CDR2 SASEGT. The CDR3: CASSDPITPYEQYF. The CDR3 coding sequence is TGTGCCAGCAGTGATCCTATCACCCCCTACGAGCAGTACTTC.

The chain recombines TRBV5-1 with TRBJ2-2, with D unresolved. The CDR3 spans 16 residues. Trimming pared 2 bases from V and 5 bases from J, leaving 16 bases between. The germline V gene encodes CDR1 SGHRS and CDR2 YFSETQ. The CDR3: CASSLGPVPITGELFF. CDR3 nucleotide sequence: TGCGCCAGCAGCTTAGGGCCGGTTCCGATAACCGGGGAGCTGTTTTTT.

The chain links TRBV5-1 to TRBJ1-2, with D maybe TRBD1 (5 bases). Germline assignment: CDR1 SGHRS and CDR2 YFSETQ. The CDR3 contains 15 residues. V lost 4 bases, J lost 2 bases, and 15 bases lay in between. CDR3 protein: CASSPMDTGNYGYTF. CDR3 sequence (DNA): TGCGCCAGCAGCCCGATGGACACCGGCAACTATGGCTACACCTTC.

The rearrangement links TRBV6-5 to TRBJ2-7; 12 nucleotides align to TRBD2. The CDR3 is 15 residues long. Trimming cost V 6 bases and J 3 bases; bases outside gene matches: 6. The germline V gene encodes CDR1 MNHEY and CDR2 SVGAGI. The CDR3 nucleotides read TGTGCCAGCAGAAGGCTAGCGGGAGGGAACTACGAGCAGTACTTC. Translation: CASRRLAGGNYEQYF.

The chain recombines TRBV12-5 with TRBJ1-1; 7 positions agree with TRBD1. The CDR3 covers 14 residues. With 7 bases clipped from V and 1 base from J, the junction kept 6 bases outside the gene matches. Germline values: CDR1 LGHNT, CDR2 FRNRAP. The CDR3 is CASAKGAWNTEAFF. In nucleotides, the CDR3 is TGTGCTAGTGCCAAGGGGGCCTGGAACACTGAAGCTTTCTTT.

The chain carries TRBV5-1 and TRBJ2-3; 8 nucleotides match TRBD1. This CDR3 spans 14 amino acids. CDR1 is SGHRS and CDR2 is YFSETQ in the germline V gene. V dropped 4 bases and J dropped 3; count of bases not matched to a gene: 4. CDR3 nucleotides: TGCGCCAGCAGCCAAAGGACAGGGACAGATACGCAGTATTTT. Translating it yields CASSQRTGTDTQYF.

This chain connects TRBV10-3 to TRBJ1-2; TRBD1 matches 9 bases. This CDR3 has 13 amino acids. V lost 6 bases to trimming and J lost 7 bases; unmatched junction nucleotides: 6. CDR1 and CDR2 from the germline V gene are ENHRY and SYGVKD. The CDR3 loop reads CAIRQGAGIGYTF. The CDR3 DNA sequence: TGTGCCATCAGACAGGGGGCCGGAATTGGCTACACCTTC.

This clone is classed as medium-sized (0.01 to 0.1%). V is TRBV6-5 and J is TRBJ1-4; 7 positions match TRBD1. The CDR3 runs 14 residues. Germline V lookup: CDR1 MNHEY, CDR2 SVGAGI. V lost 4 bases and J lost 6; bases outside the gene matches: 5. The CDR3 DNA is TGTGCCAGCAGTTTCGATACAGGGGATGAAAAACTGTTTTTT. Translating gives CASSFDTGDEKLFF.

The chain employs TRBV20-1 and TRBJ2-7; D not certain. The CDR3 runs 11 residues. Trimming removed 3 bases from V and 0 bases from J, with 3 bases in between. In germline, CDR1 is DFQATT, CDR2 SNEGSKA (reference sequence). The chain's CDR3 is CSARSSYEQYF. The CDR3 coding sequence is TGCAGTGCTAGGAGCTCCTACGAGCAGTACTTC.

The V gene is TRBV10-2, the J gene TRBJ1-4, with 8 bases identical to TRBD1. V trimming: 5 bases; J trimming: 8 bases; junction bases outside the gene matches: 10. CDR1 and CDR2 from the germline V gene are WSHSY and SAAADI. The CDR3 runs to 15 residues. The CDR3 nucleotides are TGCGCCAGCAGTTACTACAGGGGGTTAGAAGAAAAACTGTTTTTT. Protein sequence: CASSYYRGLEEKLFF.

This chain joins TRBV7-6 and TRBJ2-1; D assignment may be TRBD1 or TRBD2 (6 bases each). Germline V gene data show CDR1 as SGHVS and CDR2 as FNYEAQ. V gave up 2 bases and J gave up 1 base, with 9 bases separating them. The CDR3 covers 15 residues. The CDR3 nucleotides are TGTGCCAGCAGCTTAAGGGGGGTTTCCTACAATGAGCAGTTCTTC. Translation gives CASSLRGVSYNEQFF.

The V and J genes are TRBV5-4 and TRBJ2-7; the D gene is possibly TRBD1 (5 bases). The CDR3 spans 14 residues. The germline CDR1 and CDR2 sequences are SGHNT and YYREEE (reference sequence). V was cut by 2 bases and J by 2 bases, with 11 bases left in between. The DNA for the CDR3 is TGTGCCAGCAGCTTTGCTCCAGGGACCTACGAGCAGTACTTC. Translating it yields CASSFAPGTYEQYF.

This chain joins TRBV5-1 and TRBJ2-6; D might be TRBD2 (5 bases). The CDR3 sequence is 18 residues long. Trimming cost V 4 bases and J 0 bases, with 17 bases left between them. The germline CDR1 and CDR2 sequences are SGHRS and YFSETQ. In DNA form, the CDR3 reads TGCGCCAGCAGCCCTCCGAGGCAAGGGAGCTCTGGGGCCAACGTCCTGACTTTC. This encodes CASSPPRQGSSGANVLTF.

The chain uses TRBV9 and TRBJ1-1, with a possible D match to TRBD1 (6 bases). Germline CDR1 reads SGDLS; CDR2 reads YYNGEE. The CDR3 extends over 13 amino acids. V shed 2 bases and J shed 10 bases, with 15 bases lying between them. The chain's CDR3 is CASSVGGDGVAFF. The CDR3 nucleotides read TGTGCCAGCAGCGTCGGGGGCGATGGAGTAGCTTTCTTT. Full variable domain (outside the CDR3, taken from reference TRBV9 and TRBJ1-1): DSGVTQTPKHLITATGQRVTLRCSPRSGDLSVYWYQQSLDQGLQFLIQYYNGEERAKGNILERFSAQQFPDLHSELNLSSLELGDSALYFCASSVGGDGVAFFGQGTRLTVV.

With respect to this clone: Other nucleotide sequences in the sample specify the same CDR3. This chain links TRBV5-1 with TRBJ2-7; D not resolved. Germline assignment: CDR1 SGHRS and CDR2 YFSETQ. The V gene lost 1 base and the J gene lost 4 bases, with 6 bases spanning the gap. The CDR3 contains 12 residues. The CDR3 protein is CASSLRGYEQYF. In nucleotides, the CDR3 is TGCGCCAGCAGCTTGAGAGGTTACGAGCAGTACTTC.

The chain combines TRBV5-1 with TRBJ1-5; 10 bases line up with TRBD1. CDR1 is SGHRS and CDR2 is YFSETQ in the germline V gene. Trimming cost V 4 bases and J 6 bases; bases outside gene matches: 7. CDR3 size: 15 residues. The CDR3 here is CASSPGTGDVQPQHF. Here the CDR3 DNA reads TGCGCCAGCAGCCCCGGGACAGGGGATGTTCAGCCCCAGCATTTT.

The rearrangement uses TRBV4-2 and TRBJ2-4; the D gene is possibly TRBD2 (6 bases). CDR1 is LGHNA and CDR2 is YNFKEQ in the germline V gene. The CDR3 is 17 residues long. V was pared by 0 bases and J by 0 bases, with 12 bases between. The CDR3 spells CASSQDMTGVAKNIQYF. Written as DNA, the CDR3 is TGTGCCAGCAGCCAAGATATGACGGGAGTAGCCAAAAACATTCAGTACTTC.

In this sample, this clone turned up a few times. The CDR3 sequence is CASSLFTTRTAFEQYF. Written as DNA, the CDR3 is TGTGCCAGCAGCTTATTCACAACGCGGACGGCCTTCGAGCAGTACTTC. The chain couples TRBV11-2 to TRBJ2-7, with unresolved D. Trimming stripped 2 bases from V and 6 bases from J, with 20 bases between. Germline V lookup: CDR1 SGHAT, CDR2 FQNNGV. This CDR3 has 16 amino acids.

The chain couples TRBV5-1 to TRBJ2-3; 10 nucleotides agree with TRBD2. V shed 7 bases and J 9 bases; nucleotides not matched to a gene: 17. The CDR3 runs to 16 residues. CDR1 is SGHRS, CDR2 YFSETQ, per germline. CDR3 sequence (DNA): TGCGCCAGCCGACTTCCGGGACTAGCGCCTTTTGACACGCAGTATTTT. The encoded protein is CASRLPGLAPFDTQYF.

A few counts support this clone. A read error may account for a junction end that differs from germline. The chain combines TRBV7-7 with TRBJ2-5; D not certain. Germline CDR1 is SSHAT and CDR2 is FNYEAQ (reference sequence). The CDR3 has 13 residues. The CDR3 sequence: CASSLNSQETQYF. The CDR3, as DNA: TGTGCTAGCAGCTTAAACAGTCAAGAGACCCAGTACTTC.

A few counts support this clone. This chain connects TRBV20-1 to TRBJ1-1, with D hard to call. The CDR3 totals 11 residues. CDR1 and CDR2 from the germline V gene are DFQATT and SNEGSKA (reference sequence). V gave up 3 bases and J gave up 1 base, with 3 bases separating them. The CDR3 coding sequence is TGCAGTGCTAGCAGGAACACTGAAGCTTTCTTT. It translates to CSASRNTEAFF.

The J gene is TRBJ2-2, the V gene TRBV5-5; TRBD2 aligns across 7 bases. V was pared by 0 bases and J by 2 bases, with 7 bases of the junction left unmatched. The CDR3 consists of 17 residues. The V gene's germline CDR1 is SGHKS and CDR2 YYEKEE (reference sequence). The CDR3 DNA follows: TGTGCCAGCAGCTTGGCCAGGGAGGGCTTTAACACCGGGGAGCTGTTTTTT. It specifies CASSLAREGFNTGELFF.